This TCR beta chain was sequenced in a study of cytomegalovirus exposure and HLA in healthy donors. Study conclusions and caveats: The investigators catalogued about 170 TCR beta chains as cytomegalovirus-associated.

The ends lost 1 base at V and 6 bases at J; junction bases unmatched: 3. From germline, CDR1 is MDHEN and CDR2 SYDVKM. The CDR3 sequence is 14 residues long. About this clone: Its antigen remains unidentified.

Profiling relied on immunoSEQ multiplex PCR, and the TCRdb table lists in-frame clones only, not all of them. The sample has over 150,000 clones, about nine tenths seen once. The origin of this receptor is a woman between 25 and 40 years old in good health and CMV-seronegative. Sequenced: PBMCs. The chain is built from TRBV28 and TRBJ2-7; 10 nucleotides match TRBD2. CDR3 residues: CASSLSVAGGEQYF. CDR3 DNA: TGTGCCAGCAGTTTATCGGTAGCGGGAGGCGAGCAGTACTTC.